The 17 T cell receptor beta chains reported below all come from one sample, sequenced in a study of technical replicates of blood from several donors. Repertoires were generated with immunoSEQ multiplex PCR, while TCRdb's copy carries only in-frame clones and drops some. The sample shows more than 75,000 clones, less than 95% of them seen only once. Sequenced material: T cells isolated from PBMCs. The origin of the receptors is a human donor in good health.

A single count supports this clone. J is TRBJ2-7 and V is TRBV7-6; 7 bases line up with TRBD2. V dropped 4 bases and J dropped 0; count of bases not matched to a gene: 6. This CDR3 spans 15 amino acids. Germline V gene lookup returns CDR1 SGHVS and CDR2 FNYEAQ. The CDR3 is CASSSGTTSSYEQYF. The CDR3 DNA reads TGTGCCAGCAGCTCCGGGACTACCAGCTCCTACGAGCAGTACTTC.

The chain links TRBV6-6 to TRBJ2-5; TRBD1 agrees at 9 bases. The CDR3 spans 15 residues. V was pared by 1 base and J by 2 bases, with 2 bases of the junction left unmatched. The germline CDR1 and CDR2 sequences are MNHNY and SVGAGI (reference sequence). The CDR3 is CASSYLQGAQETQYF. CDR3 coding DNA: TGTGCCAGCAGTTACTTACAGGGGGCGCAAGAGACCCAGTACTTC.

This clone was detected only once. This CDR3 is CASSLANAAVAAFF. In DNA form, the CDR3 reads TGTGCCAGCAGCTTGGCCAACGCGGCGGTTGCGGCTTTCTTT. The chain uses TRBV5-6 and TRBJ1-1; D unresolved. CDR1 is SGHDT and CDR2 is YYEEEE in the germline V gene. Trimming left V 0 bases short and J 11 bases short, with 17 bases between. This CDR3 has 14 amino acids.

The chain has TRBV6-4 and TRBJ2-2; D uncertain. CDR3 length equals 13 residues. Germline CDR1 reads MRHNA; CDR2 reads SNTAGT. The V and J ends lost 3 bases and 4 bases respectively, with 6 bases between them. CDR3 region: CASSESSTGELFF. The CDR3 DNA reads TGTGCCAGCAGTGAATCCAGCACCGGGGAGCTGTTTTTT.

The V gene is TRBV19, the J gene TRBJ2-5, with 8 bases fitting TRBD1. In germline, CDR1 is LNHDA, CDR2 SQIVND (reference sequence). After removal of 6 bases from V and 4 bases from J, the junction contained 7 bases not matched to a gene. The length of the CDR3 is 14 residues. The CDR3 bases are TGTGCCAGTAGGTCAGGGGGCTGGGGAGAGACCCAGTACTTC. This gives the protein CASRSGGWGETQYF.

The chain couples TRBV29-1 to TRBJ2-7, with TRBD1 matching 7 bases. There are 11 residues in the CDR3. After removal of 6 bases from V and 7 bases from J, the junction contained 6 bases not matched to a gene. Germline values: CDR1 SQVTM, CDR2 ANQGSEA. The CDR3 nucleotides read TGCAGCGTAGTAACAGGGGTTGAGCAGTACTTC. This codes for CSVVTGVEQYF.

This sequence joins TRBV7-3 and TRBJ2-2; D remains unclear. V was shortened by 2 bases and J by 6 bases, with 7 bases between the two germline ends. The germline V gene has CDR1 SGHTA and CDR2 FQGTGA. The CDR3 has 13 residues. The CDR3 DNA follows: TGTGCCAGCAGCTTACCTCCCCCCGGGGAGCTGTTTTTT. Amino acids: CASSLPPPGELFF.

The rearrangement joins TRBV2 to TRBJ1-2, with D possibly matching TRBD1 (5 bases). The CDR3 sequence is 14 residues long. Germline V CDR1 and CDR2: SNHLY, FYNNEI. V lost 7 bases and J 4 bases, leaving 16 bases between the germline ends. The CDR3 region is CASNPRGGGYGYTF. CDR3 nucleotides: TGTGCCAGCAATCCCCGTGGGGGGGGCTATGGCTACACCTTC.

This chain uses TRBV19 with TRBJ1-2, with D perhaps matching TRBD1 (5 bases). This CDR3 region has 15 residues. Per the germline V gene, CDR1 is LNHDA and CDR2 is SQIVND (reference sequence). Trimming stripped 2 bases from V and 6 bases from J, with 16 bases between. CDR3 sequence: CASSIKVRGEDGYTF. CDR3 sequence (DNA): TGTGCCAGTAGTATAAAGGTTCGGGGGGAGGATGGCTACACCTTC.

This clone was recorded a few times. This chain joins TRBV7-8 and TRBJ2-1; D possibly corresponds to TRBD2 (6 bases). Germline V gene sequence: CDR1 SGHVS, CDR2 FQNEAQ. CDR3 length: 15 residues. V lost 5 bases and J 4 bases, leaving 15 bases between the germline ends. For the CDR3, the DNA is TGTGCCAGCAGCACCCCAGCGGGCCGGTACAATGAGCAGTTCTTC. This translates into CASSTPAGRYNEQFF.

The genes are TRBV2 and TRBJ2-5; 8 bases align to TRBD2. Trimming took 6 bases from V and 5 from J; bases not matched to a gene: 11. This CDR3 is built from 15 residues. The germline CDR1 and CDR2 sequences are SNHLY and FYNNEI. In nucleotides, the CDR3 is TGTGCCAGCAGGGGGATAGCGGGAAGCGGGGAGACCCAGTACTTC. Amino acid sequence: CASRGIAGSGETQYF.

The chain employs TRBV27 and TRBJ2-1; D is unclear. Trimming cost V 0 bases and J 4 bases, with 10 bases left between them. The CDR3 is made up of 15 amino acids. The germline CDR1 and CDR2 sequences are MNHEY and SMNVEV (reference sequence). The CDR3 protein is CASSLSRSIYNEQFF. DNA of the CDR3: TGTGCCAGCAGTTTATCGAGGTCGATATACAATGAGCAGTTCTTC.

In its sample, this clone was seen once. The V call is TRBV6-1, the J call TRBJ2-1; 12 nucleotides agree with TRBD2. Germline V gene sequence: CDR1 MNHNS, CDR2 SASEGT. V was clipped by 7 bases and J by 8 bases; unmatched bases: 9. The CDR3 has 15 residues. Written as DNA, the CDR3 is TGTGCCAGCACATCGTCTAGCGGGGGGGCCCATGAGCAGTTCTTC. Amino acid sequence: CASTSSSGGAHEQFF.

The table lists this clone with a count of one. The chain recombines TRBV28 with TRBJ2-3, with 8 bases that match TRBD2. Germline V gene lookup returns CDR1 MDHEN and CDR2 SYDVKM. Losses at the gene ends were 8 bases for V and 6 bases for J; bases not matched to a gene: 10. The CDR3 extends over 14 amino acids. The CDR3 protein is CASVRGGSRDTQYF. The CDR3 DNA is TGTGCCAGCGTCCGGGGGGGCAGTAGGGATACGCAGTATTTT.

The V call is TRBV19, the J call TRBJ2-7; 13 positions match TRBD2. CDR1 is LNHDA, CDR2 SQIVND, per germline (reference sequence). This CDR3 contains 18 residues. V was pared by 5 bases and J by 0 bases, with 10 bases of the junction left unmatched. DNA for the CDR3: TGTGCCAGTAGTCTCCGGACTAGCGGGGGAAAACCCTCCTACGAGCAGTACTTC. It specifies CASSLRTSGGKPSYEQYF. Drawing the rest from reference TRBV19 and TRBJ2-7, the complete variable domain is DGGITQSPKYLFRKEGQNVTLSCEQNLNHDAMYWYRQDPGQGLRLIYYSQIVNDFQKGDIAEGYSVSREKKESFPLTVTSAQKNPTAFYLCASSLRTSGGKPSYEQYFGPGTRLTVT.

CDR3 sequence reads: CASSLAFVGELFF. CDR3 sequence (DNA): TGTGCCAGCAGCTTGGCTTTTGTCGGGGAGCTGTTTTTT. The J gene is TRBJ2-2, the V gene TRBV5-4; D ambiguous. The V end lost 0 bases, the J end lost 7 bases, and 7 bases lay between the germline ends. This CDR3 is 13 amino acids long. CDR1 and CDR2 (germline): SGHNT, YYREEE (reference sequence).

This chain joins TRBV6-5 and TRBJ2-1, with 10 bases that match TRBD2. The CDR3 runs 13 residues. Trimming at V came to 6 bases and at J to 14 bases, leaving 10 bases not matched to a gene. Per germline, CDR1 MNHEY and CDR2 SVGAGI. CDR3 sequence (DNA): TGTGCCAGCAGCGGGGGACTAGCGCGACATGAGTTCTTC. Translated, it gives CASSGGLARHEFF.